This T cell receptor beta chain was captured by sequencing in a study of OX40 agonist ivuxolimab in advanced cancers. Across the whole study: Intravenous ivuxolimab at 0.01 to 10 mg/kg was given to patients every 2 weeks. A diagnosis of hepatocellular carcinoma, melanoma, renal cell or head and neck cancer was present in dose-escalation patients.

Samples of blood were obtained at baseline, on cycle 4 day 1, and on cycle 7 day 1. On this clone: Its specificity is not known.

The data were produced by immunoSEQ multiplex PCR, yet TCRdb's version contains in-frame clones alone and is incomplete. The table includes 90,000 to 100,000 clones, around nine tenths detected once. Regarding the study as a whole: With doses of 0.1 to 3.0 mg/kg, CD4+ and CD8+ blood T cells had undergone clonal expansion by week 6.

The clonotype originates from an adult with an advanced solid tumor such as melanoma, head and neck, liver or kidney cancer. The starting material was CD4+ or CD8+ T cells sorted from blood, obtained in a trial of the OX40 agonist ivuxolimab.

CDR3 in DNA: TGTGCCAGCAGCTTAGATTCCCGAGGCTATGGCTACACCTTC. The encoded protein is CASSLDSRGYGYTF. V usage is TRBV11-2 and J usage is TRBJ1-2; D is uncertain. V was shortened by 0 bases and J by 4 bases, with 9 bases between the two germline ends. CDR3 length equals 14 residues. The V gene's germline CDR1 is SGHAT and CDR2 FQNNGV.